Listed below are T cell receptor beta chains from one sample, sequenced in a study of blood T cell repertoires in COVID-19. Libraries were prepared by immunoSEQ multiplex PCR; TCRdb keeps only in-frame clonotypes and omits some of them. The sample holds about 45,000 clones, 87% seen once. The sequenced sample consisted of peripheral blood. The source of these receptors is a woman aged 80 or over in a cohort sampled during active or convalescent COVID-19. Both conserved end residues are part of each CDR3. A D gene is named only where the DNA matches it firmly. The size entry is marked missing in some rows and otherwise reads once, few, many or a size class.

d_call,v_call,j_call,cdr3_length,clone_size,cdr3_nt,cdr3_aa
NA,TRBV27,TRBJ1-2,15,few,TGTGCCAGCACTCCACGCCAGGGTGCATCCTATGGCTACACCTTC,CASTPRQGASYGYTF
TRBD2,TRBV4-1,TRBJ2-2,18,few,TGCGCCAGCTACCCTGGGGGGGTTGCCGTGATGAACACCGGGGAGCTGTTTTTT,CASYPGGVAVMNTGELFF
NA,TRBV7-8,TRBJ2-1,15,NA,TGTGCCAGCAGCTTAGTGGTAGTATCATACAATGAGCAGTTCTTC,CASSLVVVSYNEQFF
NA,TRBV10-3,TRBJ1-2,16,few,TGTGCCATCAGTGAGTCTGGCGGTCCTTCTTTCTATGGCTACACCTTC,CAISESGGPSFYGYTF
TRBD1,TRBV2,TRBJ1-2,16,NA,TGTGCCAGCAGTGAAGGCCCCAGGACAGGGCTCTATGGCTACACCTTC,CASSEGPRTGLYGYTF
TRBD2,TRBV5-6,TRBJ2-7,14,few,TGTGCCAGCAGCTTGGGAGCGGGAGGCTACGAGCAGTACTTC,CASSLGAGGYEQYF
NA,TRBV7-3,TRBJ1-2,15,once,TGTGCCAGCAGCTTAGCGGGCAATGCCGGCGAGGGCTACACCTTC,CASSLAGNAGEGYTF
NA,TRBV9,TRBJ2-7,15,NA,TGTGCCAGCAGCGTCGGGACTTCTATCAACTACGAGCAGTACTTC,CASSVGTSINYEQYF
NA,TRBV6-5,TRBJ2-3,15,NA,TGTGCCAGCAGTTCGTCGGTCTCGGGGGCAGATACGCAGTATTTT,CASSSSVSGADTQYF
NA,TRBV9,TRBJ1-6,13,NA,TGTGCCAGCAGTCCTAACCCGGATTCACCCCTCCACTTT,CASSPNPDSPLHF
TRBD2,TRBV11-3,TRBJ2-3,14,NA,TGTGCCAGCAGCGACCTAGCGGCTTCGGATACGCAGTATTTT,CASSDLAASDTQYF
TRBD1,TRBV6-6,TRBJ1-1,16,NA,TGTGCCAGCAGTTACCCCGTGGTAGGGGGCGCGACTGAAGCTTTCTTT,CASSYPVVGGATEAFF
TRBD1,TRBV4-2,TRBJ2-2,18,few,TGTGCCAGCAGCCAAGGGTCCTCCGGGACAGCGAACACCGGGGAGCTGTTTTTT,CASSQGSSGTANTGELFF
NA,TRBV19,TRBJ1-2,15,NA,TGTGCCCGTCGAGAGCCAGGGGCCGGCGAGAATGGCTACACCTTC,CARREPGAGENGYTF
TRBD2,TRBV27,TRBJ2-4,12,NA,TGTGCCAGCAGTTCAACTAGCGGTAGGGAGTACTTC,CASSSTSGREYF